Following are 5 T cell receptor beta chains from one sample sequenced in a study of blood T cell repertoires in COVID-19. Sequencing used immunoSEQ multiplex PCR; TCRdb keeps in-frame clones, though not all of them. This sample has 300,000 to 400,000 clones, with more than 75% found just once. The sequenced material came from peripheral blood. These receptors were collected from a man aged 50 to 59 with active or convalescent COVID-19.

The V and J genes are TRBV9 and TRBJ2-7, with 8 nucleotides matching TRBD1. The germline CDR1 and CDR2 sequences are SGDLS and YYNGEE. V was pared by 4 bases and J by 2 bases, with 8 bases of the junction left unmatched. The CDR3 is 15 amino acids. The CDR3 protein is CASSPTDRVTYEQYF. The CDR3 region has the DNA TGTGCCAGCAGCCCGACGGACAGGGTGACCTACGAGCAGTACTTC.

This clone appeared once. V gene TRBV15 combines with J gene TRBJ2-1; 10 bases align to TRBD2. CDR3 size: 16 residues. CDR1 and CDR2 (germline): LNHNV, YYDKDF (reference sequence). Trimming took 5 bases from V and 7 from J; bases not matched to a gene: 11. CDR3 coding DNA: TGTGCCACCAGCGCCTACAGCGGACTAGCGGCTAATGAGCAGTTCTTC. As protein: CATSAYSGLAANEQFF.

This clone was seen a single time. V usage is TRBV28 and J usage is TRBJ1-1; D gene ambiguous. Germline loops: CDR1 MDHEN, CDR2 SYDVKM. The length of the CDR3 is 14 residues. Trimming took 5 bases from V and 10 from J, leaving 20 bases between them. CDR3 nucleotide sequence: TGTGCCAGCAGTACAATTGGACTCACTGGGCGAGCTTTCTTT. It specifies CASSTIGLTGRAFF.

This clone turned up a few times. The J gene is TRBJ2-2, the V gene TRBV19; 7 bases are a match to TRBD1. The length of the CDR3 is 15 residues. Germline V CDR1 and CDR2: LNHDA, SQIVND (reference sequence). Losses at the gene ends were 6 bases for V and 0 bases for J; bases not matched to a gene: 4. CDR3 sequence (DNA): TGTGCCAGTAGGAGAGACAGGGCGAACACCGGGGAGCTGTTTTTT. It encodes CASRRDRANTGELFF.

This chain uses TRBV7-3 with TRBJ2-2; D unresolved. The CDR3 consists of 15 residues. V lost 6 bases and J 4 bases, leaving 15 bases between the germline ends. Per germline, CDR1 SGHTA and CDR2 FQGTGA. CDR3 coding DNA: TGTGCCAGCAGTTTGAATCAGGAATTCACCGGGGAGCTGTTTTTT. This encodes CASSLNQEFTGELFF. The full variable domain, with the rest looked up from reference TRBV7-3 and TRBJ2-2, is GAGVSQTPSNKVTEKGKYVELRCDPISGHTALYWYRQSLGQGPEFLIYFQGTGAADDSGLPNDRFFAVRPEGSVSTLKIQRTERGDSAVYLCASSLNQEFTGELFFGEGSRLTVL.